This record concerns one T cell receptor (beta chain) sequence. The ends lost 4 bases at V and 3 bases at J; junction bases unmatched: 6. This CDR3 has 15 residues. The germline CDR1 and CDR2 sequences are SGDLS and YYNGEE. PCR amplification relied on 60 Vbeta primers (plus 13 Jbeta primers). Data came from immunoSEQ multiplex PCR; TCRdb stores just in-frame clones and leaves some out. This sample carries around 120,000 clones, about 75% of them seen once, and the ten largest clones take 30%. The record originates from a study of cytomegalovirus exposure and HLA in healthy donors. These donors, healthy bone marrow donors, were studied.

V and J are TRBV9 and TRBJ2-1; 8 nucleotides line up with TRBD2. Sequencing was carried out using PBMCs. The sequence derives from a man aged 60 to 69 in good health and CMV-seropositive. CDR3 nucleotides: TGTGCCAGCAGCCCCGTAGCGGGACACTACAATGAGCAGTTCTTC. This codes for CASSPVAGHYNEQFF.